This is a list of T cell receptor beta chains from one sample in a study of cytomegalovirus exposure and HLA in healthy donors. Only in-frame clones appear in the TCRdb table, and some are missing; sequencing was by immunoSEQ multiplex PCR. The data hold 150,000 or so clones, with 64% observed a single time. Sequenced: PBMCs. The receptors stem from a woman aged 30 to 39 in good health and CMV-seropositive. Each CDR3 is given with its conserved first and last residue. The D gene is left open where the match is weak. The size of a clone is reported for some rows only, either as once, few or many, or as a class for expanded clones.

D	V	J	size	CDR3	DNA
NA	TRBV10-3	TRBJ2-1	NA	CAIRAGGGGDEQFF	TGTGCCATCCGGGCTGGGGGGGGCGGGGATGAGCAGTTCTTC
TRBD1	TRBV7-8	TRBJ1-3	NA	CASSRDRVGNTIYF	TGTGCCAGCAGCCGGGACAGGGTAGGAAACACCATATATTTT
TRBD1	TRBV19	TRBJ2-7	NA	CASSIGTGSYEQYF	TGTGCCAGTAGTATTGGGACAGGCTCCTACGAGCAGTACTTC
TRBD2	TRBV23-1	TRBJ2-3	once	CASSQWRPREKGTDTQYF	TGCGCCAGCAGTCAATGGAGGCCGCGGGAGAAGGGCACAGATACGCAGTATTTT
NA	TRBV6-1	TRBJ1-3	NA	CASSEGALGNTIYF	TGTGCCAGCAGTGAGGGGGCCCTTGGAAACACCATATATTTT
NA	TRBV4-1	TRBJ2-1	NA	CASSHLGAASYNEQFF	TGCGCCAGCAGCCACCTAGGGGCGGCCTCCTACAATGAGCAGTTCTTC
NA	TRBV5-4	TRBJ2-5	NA	CASSNRAQETQYF	TGTGCCAGCAGCAACAGGGCTCAAGAGACCCAGTACTTC
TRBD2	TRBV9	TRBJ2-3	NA	CASSISGGGSDTQYF	TGTGCCAGCAGCATTAGCGGGGGGGGATCAGATACGCAGTATTTT
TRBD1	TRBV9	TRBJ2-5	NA	CASSVGTGIRETQYF	TGTGCCAGCAGCGTGGGGACAGGGATTAGAGAGACCCAGTACTTC
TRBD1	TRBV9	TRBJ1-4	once	CASRGQGEEKLFF	TGTGCCAGCAGGGGGCAGGGGGAGGAAAAACTGTTTTTT
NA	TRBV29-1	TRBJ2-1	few	CSVAGPSLGYNEQFF	TGCAGCGTCGCGGGACCTTCACTCGGGTACAATGAGCAGTTCTTC
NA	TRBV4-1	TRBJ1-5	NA	CASSQQARGGNQPQHF	TGCGCCAGCAGCCAACAGGCCAGGGGTGGCAATCAGCCCCAGCATTTT
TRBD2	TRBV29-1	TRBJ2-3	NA	CSVEGGEGITDTQYF	TGCAGCGTTGAAGGGGGGGAGGGGATCACAGATACGCAGTATTTT
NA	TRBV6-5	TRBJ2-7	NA	CASSTPGLLHEQYF	TGTGCCAGCAGCACCCCGGGACTCCTACACGAGCAGTACTTC
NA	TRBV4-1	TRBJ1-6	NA	CASSQDMMAVSSYNSPLHF	TGCGCCAGCAGCCAAGATATGATGGCGGTGAGCTCCTATAATTCACCCCTCCACTTT
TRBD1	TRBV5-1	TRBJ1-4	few	CASSGTGQTEKLFF	TGCGCCAGCAGCGGGACAGGGCAGACTGAAAAACTGTTTTTT
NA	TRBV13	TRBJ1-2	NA	CASSSDTLPHGYTF	TGTGCCAGCAGCTCAGACACGCTACCGCATGGCTACACCTTC
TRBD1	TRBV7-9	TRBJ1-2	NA	CASSRGQGANGYTF	TGTGCCAGCAGCAGGGGACAGGGGGCGAATGGCTACACCTTC
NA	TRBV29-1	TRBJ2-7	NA	CSVTKQGGPYEQYF	TGCAGCGTGACGAAACAGGGAGGGCCCTACGAGCAGTACTTC
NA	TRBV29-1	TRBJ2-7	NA	CSVAPGEYGSYEQYF	TGCAGCGTCGCCCCAGGGGAGTATGGGTCCTACGAGCAGTACTTC
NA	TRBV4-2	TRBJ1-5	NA	CASSQTPSSNQPQHF	TGTGCCAGCAGCCAAACCCCAAGCAGCAATCAGCCCCAGCATTTT
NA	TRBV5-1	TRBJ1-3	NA	CASSQGAQGNTIYF	TGCGCCAGCAGCCAAGGGGCGCAAGGAAACACCATATATTTT
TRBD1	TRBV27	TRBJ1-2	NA	CASRTGTGGSHGYGYTF	TGTGCCAGCAGGACCGGGACAGGGGGCTCTCACGGCTATGGCTACACCTTC
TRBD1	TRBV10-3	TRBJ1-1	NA	CAIRPGQGITEAFF	TGTGCCATCAGACCGGGACAGGGAATCACTGAAGCTTTCTTT
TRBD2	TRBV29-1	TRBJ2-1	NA	CSGRTSANEQFF	TGCAGCGGGCGGACTAGCGCTAATGAGCAGTTCTTC
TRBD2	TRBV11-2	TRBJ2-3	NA	CASSGRTSGTIDTQYF	TGTGCCAGCAGCGGACGGACTAGCGGGACCATAGATACGCAGTATTTT
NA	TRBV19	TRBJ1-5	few	CASSIGSGFYESAQHF	TGTGCCAGTAGTATCGGTTCAGGGTTCTACGAATCGGCCCAGCATTTT
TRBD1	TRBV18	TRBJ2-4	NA	CASSPQFGTGRVPGKNIQYF	TGTGCCAGCTCACCTCAATTCGGGACAGGGAGGGTCCCGGGCAAAAACATTCAGTACTTC
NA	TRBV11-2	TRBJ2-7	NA	CASSFLTAEQYF	TGTGCCAGCAGCTTTTTAACAGCCGAGCAGTACTTC
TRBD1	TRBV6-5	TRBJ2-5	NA	CASSYAGQGSRVHF	TGTGCCAGCAGTTACGCTGGACAGGGGAGTCGGGTCCACTTC
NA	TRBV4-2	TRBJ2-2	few	CASSQGGHFPGELFF	TGTGCCAGCAGCCAAGGAGGGCACTTTCCCGGGGAGCTGTTTTTT
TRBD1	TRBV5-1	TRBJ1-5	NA	CASSLGVAGGPQHF	TGCGCCAGCAGCTTGGGAGTGGCAGGGGGGCCCCAGCATTTT
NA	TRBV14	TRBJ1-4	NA	CASSQVSEEKLFF	TGTGCCAGCAGCCAAGTGTCCGAGGAAAAACTGTTTTTT
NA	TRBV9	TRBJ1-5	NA	CASSVGVQDGQPQHF	TGTGCCAGCAGCGTAGGTGTGCAGGATGGGCAGCCCCAGCATTTT
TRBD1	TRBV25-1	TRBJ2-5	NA	CASSELLRGPQETQYF	TGTGCCAGCAGTGAATTACTCAGGGGGCCTCAAGAGACCCAGTACTTC
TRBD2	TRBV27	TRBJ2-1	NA	CASSLAGARGNEQFF	TGTGCCAGCAGTTTAGCGGGAGCACGAGGGAATGAGCAGTTCTTC
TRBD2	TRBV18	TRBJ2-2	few	CASSPTSGSPGELFF	TGTGCCAGCTCACCCACTAGCGGGAGTCCCGGGGAGCTGTTTTTT
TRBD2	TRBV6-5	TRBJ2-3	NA	CASSRLATDTQYF	TGTGCCAGCAGTCGACTAGCCACAGATACGCAGTATTTT
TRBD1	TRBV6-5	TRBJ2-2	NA	CAIGGPGQETGELFF	TGTGCCATCGGAGGACCGGGACAGGAAACCGGGGAGCTGTTTTTT
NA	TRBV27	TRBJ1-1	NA	CASSLRGWAEAFF	TGTGCCAGCAGTTTAAGGGGGTGGGCTGAAGCTTTCTTT
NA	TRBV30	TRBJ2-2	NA	CAWSVKGAGELFF	TGTGCCTGGAGTGTAAAAGGGGCCGGGGAGCTGTTTTTT
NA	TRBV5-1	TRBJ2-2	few	CASSLASNSPGELFF	TGCGCCAGCAGCTTGGCCTCGAATAGCCCCGGGGAGCTGTTTTTT
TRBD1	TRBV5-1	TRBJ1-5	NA	CASSYDRDQPQHF	TGCGCCAGCAGCTACGACAGGGATCAGCCCCAGCATTTT
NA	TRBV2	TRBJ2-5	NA	CASSLETQYF	TGTGCCAGCAGCTTAGAGACCCAGTACTTC
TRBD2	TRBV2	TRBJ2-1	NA	CASSGGLAGAYNEQFF	TGTGCCAGCAGTGGGGGTCTAGCGGGGGCTTACAATGAGCAGTTCTTC
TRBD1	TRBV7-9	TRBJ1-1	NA	CASSVDRDLNTEAFF	TGTGCCAGCAGCGTCGACAGGGATTTGAACACTGAAGCTTTCTTT
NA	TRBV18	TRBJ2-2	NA	CASSESANTGELFF	TGTGCCAGCTCGGAGAGTGCGAACACCGGGGAGCTGTTTTTT
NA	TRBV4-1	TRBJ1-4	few	CASSQIHARENEKLFF	TGCGCCAGCAGCCAAATCCACGCCCGAGAAAATGAAAAACTGTTTTTT
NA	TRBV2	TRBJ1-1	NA	CASRGGWGAEAFF	TGTGCCAGCAGGGGAGGCTGGGGGGCTGAAGCTTTCTTT
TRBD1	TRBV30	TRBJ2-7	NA	CAWRTGGNEQYF	TGTGCCTGGAGGACAGGGGGCAACGAGCAGTACTTC
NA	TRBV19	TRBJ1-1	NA	CASSIRWANTEAFF	TGTGCCAGTAGTATACGGTGGGCGAACACTGAAGCTTTCTTT
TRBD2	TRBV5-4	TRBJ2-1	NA	CASSNQGLADNEQFF	TGTGCCAGCAGCAACCAGGGACTAGCGGACAATGAGCAGTTCTTC
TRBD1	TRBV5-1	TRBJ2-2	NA	CASSRKGQGRNGELFF	TGCGCCAGCAGCCGGAAGGGACAGGGGCGTAACGGGGAGCTGTTTTTT
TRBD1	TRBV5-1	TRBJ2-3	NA	CASSWTGGTLGDTQYF	TGCGCCAGCAGCTGGACAGGGGGGACTCTGGGAGATACGCAGTATTTT
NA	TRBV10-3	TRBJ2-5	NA	CAISLAGGMRETQYF	TGTGCCATCAGTTTGGCAGGAGGAATGAGAGAGACCCAGTACTTC